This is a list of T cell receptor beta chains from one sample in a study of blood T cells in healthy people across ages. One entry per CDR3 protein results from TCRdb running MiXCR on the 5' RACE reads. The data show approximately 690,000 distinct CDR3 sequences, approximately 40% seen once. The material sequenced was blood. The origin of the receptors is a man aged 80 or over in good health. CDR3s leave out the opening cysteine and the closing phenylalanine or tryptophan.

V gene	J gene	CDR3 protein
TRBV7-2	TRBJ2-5	AVRGGETQY
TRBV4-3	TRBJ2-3	ASSQFPRTSGVRTDTQY
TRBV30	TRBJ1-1	AWRTTGEIEAF
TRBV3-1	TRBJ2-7	ASSLHTLSYEQY
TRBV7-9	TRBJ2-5	ASSIGTGRETQY
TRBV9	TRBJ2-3	ASSSQRGAGTDTQY
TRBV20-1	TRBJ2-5	SALGGLETQY
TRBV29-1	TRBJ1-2	SVESAGYT
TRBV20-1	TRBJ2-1	SAPRGGSLGEQF
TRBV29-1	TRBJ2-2	SVDGRNTGELF
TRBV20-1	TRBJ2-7	SASTTSGDFFSYEQY
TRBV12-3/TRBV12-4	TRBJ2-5	ASSSTGAGAEETQY
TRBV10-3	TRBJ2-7	ATRAQVYEQY
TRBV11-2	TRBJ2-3	ASSTQAFYTDTQY